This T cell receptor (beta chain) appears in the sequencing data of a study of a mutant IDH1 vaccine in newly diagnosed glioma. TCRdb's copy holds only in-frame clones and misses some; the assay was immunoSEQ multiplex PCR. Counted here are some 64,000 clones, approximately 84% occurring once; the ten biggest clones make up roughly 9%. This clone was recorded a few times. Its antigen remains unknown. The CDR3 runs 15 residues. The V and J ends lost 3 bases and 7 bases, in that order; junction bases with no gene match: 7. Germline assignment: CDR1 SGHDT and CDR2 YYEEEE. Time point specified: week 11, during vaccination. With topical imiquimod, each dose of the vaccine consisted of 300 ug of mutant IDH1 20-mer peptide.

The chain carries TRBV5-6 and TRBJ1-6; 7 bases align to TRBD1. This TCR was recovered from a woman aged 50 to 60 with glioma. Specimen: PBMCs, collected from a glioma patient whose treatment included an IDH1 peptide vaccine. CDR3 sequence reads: CASSSRTGANSPLHF. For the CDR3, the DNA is TGTGCCAGCAGCTCACGGACAGGCGCAAATTCACCCCTCCACTTT.